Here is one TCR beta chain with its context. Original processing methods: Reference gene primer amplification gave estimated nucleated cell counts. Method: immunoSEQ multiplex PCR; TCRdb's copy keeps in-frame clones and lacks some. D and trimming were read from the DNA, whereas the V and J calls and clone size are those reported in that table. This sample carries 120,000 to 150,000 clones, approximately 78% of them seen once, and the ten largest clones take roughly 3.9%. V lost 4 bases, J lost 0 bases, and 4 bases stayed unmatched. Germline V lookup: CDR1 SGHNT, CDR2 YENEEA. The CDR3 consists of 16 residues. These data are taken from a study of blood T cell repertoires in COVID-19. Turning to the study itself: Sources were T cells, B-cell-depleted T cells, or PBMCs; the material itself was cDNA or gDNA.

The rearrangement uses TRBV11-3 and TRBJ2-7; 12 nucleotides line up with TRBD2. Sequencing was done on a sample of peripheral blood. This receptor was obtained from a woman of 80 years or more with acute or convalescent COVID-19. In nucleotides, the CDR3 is TGTGCCAGCAGCTACGGACTAGCGGGGACCTCCTACGAGCAGTACTTC. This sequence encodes CASSYGLAGTSYEQYF.